This TCR beta chain comes out of a study of patients and donors after allogeneic stem cell transplantation. The germline V gene encodes CDR1 SQVTM and CDR2 ANQGSEA. The CDR3 contains 14 residues. V lost 7 bases and J lost 4, with 17 bases in between. In TCRdb, the RT-PCR reads were re-called with MiXCR into one record per CDR3 protein. The table has approximately 140,000 distinct CDR3 sequences, over 35% seen once. This clonotype was seen ten or more times. The TCR comes from a human donor who was either an allogeneic HSCT recipient or a stem cell or donor lymphocyte infusion donor (not recorded which). It is not recorded whose cells these are; they may come from a transplant donor. Material for sequencing was blood, either unsorted or a sorted T cell fraction (not recorded which). This chain uses TRBV29-1 with TRBJ1-5; TRBD1 might be the D (5 bases). CDR3: CSARTGGTNQPQHF. The DNA of the CDR3 is TGCAGCGCGCGAACGGGGGGGACTAATCAGCCCCAGCATTTT.